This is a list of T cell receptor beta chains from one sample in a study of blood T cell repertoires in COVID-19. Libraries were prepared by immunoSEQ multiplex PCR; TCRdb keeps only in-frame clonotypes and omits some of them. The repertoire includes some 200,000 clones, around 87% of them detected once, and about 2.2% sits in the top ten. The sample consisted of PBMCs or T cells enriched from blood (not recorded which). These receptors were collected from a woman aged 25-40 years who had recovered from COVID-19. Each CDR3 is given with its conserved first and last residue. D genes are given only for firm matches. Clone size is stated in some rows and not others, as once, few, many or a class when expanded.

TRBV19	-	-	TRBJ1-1	TGTGCCAGTAGTATAGGTCTCGGGGGGCTACTTGAAGCTTTCTTT	CASSIGLGGLLEAFF
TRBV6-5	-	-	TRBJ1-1	TGTGCCAGCAGTTCCCGAGGACCGAAACTAGTAGCTTTCTTT	CASSSRGPKLVAFF
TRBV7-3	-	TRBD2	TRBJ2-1	TGTGCCAGCAGCTCCTCGCCTAGCGGGTACAATGAGCAGTTCTTC	CASSSSPSGYNEQFF
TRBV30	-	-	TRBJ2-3	TGTGCCTGGACCGCCGCAGCGTCCACGCAGTATTTT	CAWTAAASTQYF
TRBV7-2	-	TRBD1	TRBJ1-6	TGTGCCAGCAGCTTGTTCGGACAGGGGGGCACCTCCTATAATTCACCCCTCCACTTT	CASSLFGQGGTSYNSPLHF
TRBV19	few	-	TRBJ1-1	TGTGCCAGTAGTACTCCCCGGGCAGGGCTCGAAGCTTTCTTT	CASSTPRAGLEAFF
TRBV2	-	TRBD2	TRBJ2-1	TGTGCCAGCAGTGAACAGCGGGAGTTCCACAATGAGCAGTTCTTC	CASSEQREFHNEQFF
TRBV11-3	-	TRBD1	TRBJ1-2	TGTGCCAGCAGCTCCGGGACAGCGGGTGGCTACACCTTC	CASSSGTAGGYTF
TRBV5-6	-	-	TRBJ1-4	TGTGCCAGCAGCTGGACAGTAGACAATGAAAAACTGTTTTTT	CASSWTVDNEKLFF
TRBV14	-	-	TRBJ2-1	TGTGCCAGCAGTCTTTCGAGTGACAATGAGCAGTTCTTC	CASSLSSDNEQFF
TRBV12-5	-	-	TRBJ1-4	TGTGCTAGTGGTTTGGAGGCAGATAGGGGGACTAATGAAAAACTGTTTTTT	CASGLEADRGTNEKLFF